Listed below are T cell receptor beta chains from one sample, sequenced in a study of blood T cell repertoires in COVID-19. Clones were read by immunoSEQ multiplex PCR, and TCRdb kept only the in-frame ones, dropping some. The sample comprises about 270,000 clones, about 90% of which are singletons, and approximately 2% rests with the top ten. Sequencing was done on a sample of PBMCs or T cells enriched from blood (not recorded which). The receptors were gathered from a woman aged 60-75 years who had recovered from COVID-19. Both conserved end residues are part of each CDR3. A D gene is named only where the DNA matches it firmly. Size values are once, few and many counts, or a class for expanded clones, and some rows have none.

D	size	V	J	CDR3	DNA
TRBD2	-	TRBV9	TRBJ2-7	CASSPTASGPYEQYF	TGTGCCAGCAGCCCCACGGCTAGCGGCCCCTACGAGCAGTACTTC
-	-	TRBV5-5	TRBJ2-5	CASSPRLAIGETQYF	TGTGCCAGCAGCCCCCGGCTAGCGATAGGTGAGACCCAGTACTTC
-	-	TRBV7-7	TRBJ2-6	CASSPIRTAYSGANVLTF	TGTGCTAGCAGCCCTATTCGGACAGCTTACTCTGGGGCCAACGTCCTGACTTTC
TRBD1	-	TRBV6-5	TRBJ2-1	CASIFPGQASNEQFF	TGTGCCAGCATATTCCCCGGACAGGCGTCCAATGAGCAGTTCTTC
-	-	TRBV24-1	TRBJ2-1	CATSETRQRDEQFF	TGTGCCACCAGTGAAACACGTCAACGGGATGAGCAGTTCTTC
-	-	TRBV7-9	TRBJ2-5	CASSLAGGETQYF	TGTGCCAGCAGCTTAGCCGGGGGAGAGACCCAGTACTTC
TRBD1	-	TRBV28	TRBJ1-1	CASSLSLQGALYTEAFF	TGTGCCAGCAGTTTATCTCTTCAGGGGGCTCTCTACACTGAAGCTTTCTTT
TRBD1	-	TRBV19	TRBJ1-1	CASQKDRGLEAFF	TGTGCCAGCCAGAAGGACAGGGGCCTTGAAGCTTTCTTT
TRBD1	-	TRBV6-4	TRBJ2-1	CASSVGTGGWDEQFF	TGTGCCAGCAGTGTTGGGACAGGGGGCTGGGATGAGCAGTTCTTC
TRBD1	-	TRBV5-1	TRBJ1-6	CASRLQGVVGSPLHF	TGCGCCAGCAGATTACAGGGGGTCGTCGGTTCACCCCTCCACTTT
TRBD2	-	TRBV2	TRBJ2-7	CASSGLAGTRYEQYF	TGTGCCAGCAGTGGACTAGCGGGGACCAGGTACGAGCAGTACTTC
TRBD2	-	TRBV18	TRBJ2-2	CASPSGNKTNTGELFF	TGTGCCAGCCCAAGCGGGAACAAAACGAACACCGGGGAGCTGTTTTTT
TRBD1	-	TRBV6-5	TRBJ2-5	CASSRSTGDRETQYF	TGTGCCAGCAGCCGCTCGACAGGGGACAGAGAGACCCAGTACTTC
-	-	TRBV6-1	TRBJ2-5	CASSEARAGSETQYF	TGTGCCAGCAGTGAAGCGCGCGCGGGATCGGAGACCCAGTACTTC
-	-	TRBV12-3/TRBV12-4	TRBJ1-5	CASSSRGQPQHF	TGTGCCAGCAGTTCGCGGGGACAGCCCCAGCATTTT
TRBD1	-	TRBV27	TRBJ2-7	CASSHRGNEQYF	TGTGCCAGCAGTCACAGGGGGAACGAGCAGTACTTC
-	-	TRBV12-3/TRBV12-4	TRBJ1-2	CASSLSLNYGYTF	TGTGCCAGCAGTTTATCCCTTAACTATGGCTACACCTTC
-	-	TRBV6-5	TRBJ1-1	CASSFPGAEAFF	TGTGCCAGCAGTTTCCCGGGGGCTGAAGCTTTCTTT
-	-	TRBV29-1	TRBJ2-5	CSVGGRVGYQETQYF	TGCAGCGTTGGAGGCAGGGTCGGGTACCAAGAGACCCAGTACTTC
TRBD1	-	TRBV30	TRBJ1-2	CAWSTDRGYGYTF	TGTGCCTGGAGTACAGACAGGGGGTATGGCTACACCTTC
TRBD2	-	TRBV3-1/TRBV3-2	TRBJ2-3	CASSQVVPGLAATDTQYF	TGTGCCAGCAGCCAGGTTGTTCCGGGACTAGCGGCCACAGATACGCAGTATTTT
-	once	TRBV27	TRBJ1-1	CASSLSRTPVVAFF	TGTGCCAGCAGTTTATCTAGGACACCCGTGGTAGCTTTCTTT
TRBD2	-	TRBV4-1	TRBJ2-2	CASSQVAGAGTGELFF	TGCGCCAGCAGCCAAGTGGCGGGAGCCGGCACCGGGGAGCTGTTTTTT